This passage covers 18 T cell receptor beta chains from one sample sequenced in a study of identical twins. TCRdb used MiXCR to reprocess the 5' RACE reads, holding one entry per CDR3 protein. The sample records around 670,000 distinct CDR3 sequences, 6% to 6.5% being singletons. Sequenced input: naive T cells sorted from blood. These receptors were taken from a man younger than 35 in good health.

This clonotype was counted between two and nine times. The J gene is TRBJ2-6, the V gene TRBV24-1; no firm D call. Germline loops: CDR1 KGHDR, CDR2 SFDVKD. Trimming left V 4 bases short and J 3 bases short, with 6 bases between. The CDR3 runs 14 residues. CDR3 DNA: TGTGCCACCAGTGACCCCGTTGGGGCCAACGTCCTGACTTTC. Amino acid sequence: CATSDPVGANVLTF.

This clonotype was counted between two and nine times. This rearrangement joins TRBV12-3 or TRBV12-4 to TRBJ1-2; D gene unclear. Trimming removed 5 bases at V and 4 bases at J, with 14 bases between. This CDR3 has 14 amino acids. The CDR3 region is CASSQSWEPYGYTF. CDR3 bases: TGTGCCAGCAGTCAAAGTTGGGAACCCTATGGCTACACCTTC.

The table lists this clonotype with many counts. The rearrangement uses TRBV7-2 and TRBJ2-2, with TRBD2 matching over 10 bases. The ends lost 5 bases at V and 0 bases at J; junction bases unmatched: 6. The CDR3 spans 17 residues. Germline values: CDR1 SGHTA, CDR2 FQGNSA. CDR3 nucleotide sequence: TGTGCCAGCAGCCTTAGCGGGAGGCATGCGAACACCGGGGAGCTGTTTTTT. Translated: CASSLSGRHANTGELFF. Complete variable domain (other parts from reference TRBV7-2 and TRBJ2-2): GAGVSQSPSNKVTEKGKDVELRCDPISGHTALYWYRQSLGQGLEFLIYFQGNSAPDKSGLPSDRFSAERTGGSVSTLTIQRTQQEDSAVYLCASSLSGRHANTGELFFGEGSRLTVL.

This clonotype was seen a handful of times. For the CDR3, the DNA is TGCGCCAGCAGCCAGACAGGGACGGCGAATGGCTACACCTTC. It yields the protein CASSQTGTANGYTF. The chain recombines TRBV4-1 with TRBJ1-2; 7 nucleotides agree with TRBD1. Germline CDR1 is MGHRA and CDR2 is YSYEKL. After removal of 3 bases from V and 6 bases from J, the junction contained 7 bases not matched to a gene. The CDR3 contains 14 residues.

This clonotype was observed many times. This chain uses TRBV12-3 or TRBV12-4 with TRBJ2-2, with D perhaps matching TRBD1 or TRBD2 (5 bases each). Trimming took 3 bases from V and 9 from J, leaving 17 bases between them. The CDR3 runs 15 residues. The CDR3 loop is CASSFPYGTGRELFF. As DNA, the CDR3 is TGTGCCAGCAGTTTCCCTTATGGGACGGGCAGGGAGCTGTTTTTT.

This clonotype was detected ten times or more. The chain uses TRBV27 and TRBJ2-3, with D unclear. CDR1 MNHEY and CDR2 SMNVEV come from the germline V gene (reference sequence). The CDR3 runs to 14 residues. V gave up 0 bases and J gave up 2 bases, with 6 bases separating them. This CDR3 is CASSLSLFTDTQYF. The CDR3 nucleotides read TGTGCCAGCAGTTTATCCCTTTTCACAGATACGCAGTATTTT.

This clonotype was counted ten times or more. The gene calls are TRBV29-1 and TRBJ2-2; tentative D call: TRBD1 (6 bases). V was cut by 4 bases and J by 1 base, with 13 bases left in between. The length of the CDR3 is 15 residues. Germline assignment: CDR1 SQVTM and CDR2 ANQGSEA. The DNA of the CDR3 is TGCAGCGTTGTAGGGGGTGGTTGGAACACCGGGGAGCTGTTTTTT. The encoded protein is CSVVGGGWNTGELFF.

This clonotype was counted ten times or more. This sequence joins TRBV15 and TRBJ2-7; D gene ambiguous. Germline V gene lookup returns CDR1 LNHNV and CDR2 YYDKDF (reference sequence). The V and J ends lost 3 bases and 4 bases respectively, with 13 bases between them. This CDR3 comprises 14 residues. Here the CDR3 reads CATSSDTKGYEQYF. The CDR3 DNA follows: TGTGCCACCAGCAGCGATACGAAAGGATACGAGCAGTACTTC.

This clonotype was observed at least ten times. The CDR3 loop reads CASSQVWGSGSPLHF. The CDR3 DNA sequence: TGTGCCAGCAGCCAAGTTTGGGGGAGCGGGTCACCCCTCCACTTT. The rearrangement links TRBV14 to TRBJ1-6, with D perhaps matching TRBD1 (5 bases). The CDR3 covers 15 residues. The V end lost 1 base, the J end lost 10 bases, and 14 bases lay between the germline ends. CDR1 SGHDN and CDR2 FVKESK come from the germline V gene.

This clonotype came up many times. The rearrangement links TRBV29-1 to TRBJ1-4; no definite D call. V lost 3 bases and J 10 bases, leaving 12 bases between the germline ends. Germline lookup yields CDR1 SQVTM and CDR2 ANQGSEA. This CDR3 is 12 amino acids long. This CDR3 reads CSVESPGGKLFF. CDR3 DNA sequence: TGCAGCGTTGAGTCCCCGGGTGGAAAACTGTTTTTT.

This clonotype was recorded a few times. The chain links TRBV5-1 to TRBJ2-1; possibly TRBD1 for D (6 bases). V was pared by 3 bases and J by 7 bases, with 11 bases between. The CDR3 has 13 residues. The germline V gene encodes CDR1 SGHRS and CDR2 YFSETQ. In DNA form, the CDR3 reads TGCGCCAGCAGCTCCGGGACACGGAATGAGCAGTTCTTC. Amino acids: CASSSGTRNEQFF.

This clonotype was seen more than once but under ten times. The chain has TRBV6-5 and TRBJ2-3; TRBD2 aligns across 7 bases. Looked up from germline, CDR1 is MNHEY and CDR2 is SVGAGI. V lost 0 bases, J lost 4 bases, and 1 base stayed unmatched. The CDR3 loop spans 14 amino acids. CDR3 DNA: TGTGCCAGCAGTTACTCTACTAGCGCAGATACGCAGTATTTT. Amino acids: CASSYSTSADTQYF.

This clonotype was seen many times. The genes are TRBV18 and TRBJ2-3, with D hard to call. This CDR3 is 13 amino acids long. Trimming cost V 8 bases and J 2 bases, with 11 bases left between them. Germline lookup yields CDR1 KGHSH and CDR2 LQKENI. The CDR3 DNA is TGTGCCAGCAGCCCCGGGCCCACAGATACGCAGTATTTT. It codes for CASSPGPTDTQYF.

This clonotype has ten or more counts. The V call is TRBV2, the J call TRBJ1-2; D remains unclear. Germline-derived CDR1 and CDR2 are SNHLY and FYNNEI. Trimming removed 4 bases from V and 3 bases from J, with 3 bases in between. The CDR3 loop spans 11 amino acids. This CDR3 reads CASSADYGYTF. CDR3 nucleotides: TGTGCCAGCAGTGCGGACTATGGCTACACCTTC. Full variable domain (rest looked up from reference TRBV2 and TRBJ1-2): EPEVTQTPSHQVTQMGQEVILRCVPISNHLYFYWYRQILGQKVEFLVSFYNNEISEKSEIFDDQFSVERPDGSNFTLKIRSTKLEDSAMYFCASSADYGYTFGSGTRLTVV.

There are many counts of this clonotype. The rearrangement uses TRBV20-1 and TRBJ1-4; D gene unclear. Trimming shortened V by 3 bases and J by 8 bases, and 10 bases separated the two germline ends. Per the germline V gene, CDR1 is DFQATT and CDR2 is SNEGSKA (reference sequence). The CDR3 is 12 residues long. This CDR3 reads CSASSPREKLFF. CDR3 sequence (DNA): TGCAGTGCTAGCAGCCCTCGGGAAAAACTGTTTTTT.

CDR3 DNA sequence: TGTGCCAGCAGCATCGGACAGGCCTACGAGCAGTACGTC. It encodes CASSIGQAYEQYV. V gene TRBV5-5 combines with J gene TRBJ2-7, with 7 nucleotides matching TRBD1. Trimming cost V 4 bases and J 2 bases; bases outside gene matches: 3. The CDR3 contains 13 residues. Germline V gene lookup returns CDR1 SGHKS and CDR2 YYEKEE (reference sequence).

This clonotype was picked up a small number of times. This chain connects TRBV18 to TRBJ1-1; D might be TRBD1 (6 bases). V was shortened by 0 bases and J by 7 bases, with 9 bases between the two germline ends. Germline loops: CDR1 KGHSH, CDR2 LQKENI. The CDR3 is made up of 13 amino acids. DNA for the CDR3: TGTGCCAGCTCACCACCGACGGACAGTGAAGCTTTCTTT. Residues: CASSPPTDSEAFF.

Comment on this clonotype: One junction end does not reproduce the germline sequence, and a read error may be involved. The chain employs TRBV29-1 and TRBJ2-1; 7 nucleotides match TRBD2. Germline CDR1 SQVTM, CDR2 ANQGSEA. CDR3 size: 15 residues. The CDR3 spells CSVEGGEGRYNEQFF. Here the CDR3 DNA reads TGCAGCGTCGAAGGAGGGGAGGGTAGGTACAATGAGCAGTTCTTC.